The entry below describes one T cell receptor beta chain. The data were obtained in a study of technical replicates of blood from several donors. TCRdb's copy holds only in-frame clones and misses some; the assay was immunoSEQ multiplex PCR. The sample shows several thousand clones, almost 97% of them seen only once. Sequenced input: PBMCs. The clonotype comes from a human donor in good health.

CDR3 coding DNA: TGTGCCAGCGCTCGGCAGACTACCTACGAGCAGTACTTC. Translated, it gives CASARQTTYEQYF. The rearrangement links TRBV19 to TRBJ2-7, with D possibly matching TRBD2 (5 bases). Germline CDR1 LNHDA, CDR2 SQIVND (reference sequence). The CDR3 is made up of 13 amino acids. Trimming cost V 9 bases and J 2 bases, with 14 bases left between them.